A selection of T cell receptor beta chains follows, all from one sample in a study of blood T cells in healthy people across ages. Using its own MiXCR run on the 5' RACE reads, TCRdb lists one record per CDR3 protein. The sample lists fewer than 750,000 distinct CDR3 sequences, around half occurring once. The sequenced sample consisted of blood. The receptors here all came from a man older than 75 in good health. Both conserved end residues are part of each CDR3. The order of the fields is clone size, J gene, D gene, V gene, CDR3 protein, CDR3 DNA. D genes are given only for firm matches. Rows give clone size only sometimes, using once, few, many, or a class for an expanded clone.

clone size: once; J gene: TRBJ2-1; D gene: .; V gene: TRBV7-3; CDR3 protein: CASSLSTSVSEQFF; CDR3 DNA: TGTGCCAGCAGCTTAAGCACATCGGTGAGTGAGCAGTTCTTC
clone size: many; J gene: TRBJ1-1; D gene: TRBD1; V gene: TRBV29-1; CDR3 protein: CSAQGGNTEAFF; CDR3 DNA: TGCAGCGCCCAGGGGGGGAACACTGAAGCTTTCTTT
clone size: .; J gene: TRBJ2-7; D gene: .; V gene: TRBV7-2; CDR3 protein: CASSLDAPSYEQYF; CDR3 DNA: TGTGCCAGCAGCTTAGATGCTCCTTCCTACGAGCAGTACTTC
clone size: .; J gene: TRBJ2-5; D gene: TRBD2; V gene: TRBV6-2/TRBV6-3; CDR3 protein: CASIRLAGRQETQYF; CDR3 DNA: TGTGCCAGCATACGACTAGCGGGACGGCAAGAGACCCAGTACTTC
clone size: .; J gene: TRBJ2-3; D gene: .; V gene: TRBV27; CDR3 protein: CASSYRPGSGTDTQYF; CDR3 DNA: TGTGCCAGCAGTTACCGCCCGGGTAGTGGCACAGATACGCAGTATTTT
clone size: few; J gene: TRBJ1-2; D gene: TRBD1; V gene: TRBV12-3/TRBV12-4; CDR3 protein: CASSLGQGGSYTF; CDR3 DNA: TGTGCCAGCAGTCTCGGACAGGGGGGTAGCTACACCTTC
clone size: few; J gene: TRBJ2-1; D gene: .; V gene: TRBV18; CDR3 protein: CASSLSRGIGNEQFF; CDR3 DNA: TGTGCCAGCTCACTCAGCCGGGGAATTGGAAATGAGCAGTTCTTC
clone size: .; J gene: TRBJ2-3; D gene: TRBD2; V gene: TRBV7-3; CDR3 protein: CASSSPTSGSLADTQYF; CDR3 DNA: TGTGCCAGCAGCTCCCCGACTAGCGGGAGCCTAGCAGATACGCAGTATTTT
clone size: .; J gene: TRBJ1-1; D gene: .; V gene: TRBV29-1; CDR3 protein: CGLRKTMNTEAFF; CDR3 DNA: TGCGGACTACGAAAGACAATGAACACTGAAGCTTTCTTT
clone size: .; J gene: TRBJ2-7; D gene: TRBD2; V gene: TRBV6-2/TRBV6-3; CDR3 protein: CASSVPTGGEQYF; CDR3 DNA: TGTGCCAGCAGTGTCCCGACGGGGGGCGAGCAGTACTTC
clone size: few; J gene: TRBJ2-5; D gene: TRBD2; V gene: TRBV9; CDR3 protein: CASSVDIAGVQETQYF; CDR3 DNA: TGTGCCAGCAGCGTAGATATAGCGGGGGTCCAAGAGACCCAGTACTTC
clone size: .; J gene: TRBJ2-3; D gene: .; V gene: TRBV4-3; CDR3 protein: CASSQDVHDTDTQYF; CDR3 DNA: TGCGCCAGCAGCCAAGATGTTCACGACACAGATACGCAGTATTTT
clone size: .; J gene: TRBJ2-1; D gene: TRBD2; V gene: TRBV28; CDR3 protein: CASSVLAGQNEQFF; CDR3 DNA: TGTGCCAGCAGTGTCCTAGCGGGACAGAATGAGCAGTTCTTC
clone size: .; J gene: TRBJ1-5; D gene: .; V gene: TRBV28; CDR3 protein: CASSLRGTRDQPQHF; CDR3 DNA: TGTGCCAGCAGTTTAAGGGGGACGAGGGATCAGCCCCAGCATTTT
clone size: .; J gene: TRBJ2-2; D gene: .; V gene: TRBV24-1; CDR3 protein: CATSDSQSFGRNTGELFF; CDR3 DNA: TGTGCCACCAGTGATTCCCAGTCTTTCGGGAGAAACACCGGGGAGCTGTTTTTT
clone size: .; J gene: TRBJ2-3; D gene: .; V gene: TRBV9; CDR3 protein: CASSGRRPTGATDTQYF; CDR3 DNA: TGTGCCAGCAGCGGAAGACGCCCGACTGGGGCCACAGATACGCAGTATTTT
clone size: .; J gene: TRBJ2-5; D gene: .; V gene: TRBV3-1; CDR3 protein: CASSPARGDDYQETQYF; CDR3 DNA: TGTGCCAGCAGCCCAGCTCGAGGGGACGATTACCAAGAGACCCAGTACTTC
clone size: many; J gene: TRBJ1-6; D gene: .; V gene: TRBV6-6; CDR3 protein: CASKIERNSPLHF; CDR3 DNA: TGTGCCAGCAAGATTGAGCGTAATTCACCCCTCCACTTT
clone size: few; J gene: TRBJ2-1; D gene: .; V gene: TRBV20-1; CDR3 protein: CSARERLEVQFF; CDR3 DNA: TGCAGTGCTAGAGAGCGGCTAGAGGTGCAGTTCTTC
clone size: .; J gene: TRBJ2-4; D gene: .; V gene: TRBV7-9; CDR3 protein: CASSLLLADSSKNIQYF; CDR3 DNA: TGTGCCAGCAGCTTATTATTGGCAGACAGTTCCAAAAACATTCAGTACTTC
clone size: .; J gene: TRBJ2-1; D gene: .; V gene: TRBV19; CDR3 protein: CASSIGGRGGIDEQFF; CDR3 DNA: TGTGCCAGTAGTATAGGGGGTCGGGGAGGTATCGATGAGCAGTTCTTC
clone size: many; J gene: TRBJ2-5; D gene: .; V gene: TRBV6-5; CDR3 protein: CASSSRTYNRADQETQYF; CDR3 DNA: TGTGCCAGCAGTTCCCGCACCTATAACAGGGCGGACCAAGAGACCCAGTACTTC
clone size: .; J gene: TRBJ1-1; D gene: .; V gene: TRBV20-1; CDR3 protein: CSALRRQLNTEAFF; CDR3 DNA: TGCAGTGCGCTCAGGAGACAGTTGAACACTGAAGCTTTCTTT
clone size: few; J gene: TRBJ2-1; D gene: TRBD2; V gene: TRBV20-1; CDR3 protein: CSARTLWGGSSYNEQFF; CDR3 DNA: TGCAGTGCTAGGACCCTTTGGGGCGGGAGCTCCTACAATGAGCAGTTCTTC
clone size: .; J gene: TRBJ2-4; D gene: TRBD1; V gene: TRBV6-6; CDR3 protein: CASSHSPGGKNIQYF; CDR3 DNA: TGTGCCAGCAGTCACAGCCCAGGGGGCAAAAACATTCAGTACTTC
clone size: .; J gene: TRBJ2-5; D gene: TRBD1; V gene: TRBV28; CDR3 protein: CASGGLGGVQQETQYF; CDR3 DNA: TGTGCCAGCGGAGGCCTAGGGGGCGTTCAGCAAGAGACCCAGTACTTC
clone size: few; J gene: TRBJ1-2; D gene: .; V gene: TRBV7-9; CDR3 protein: CASSEDKQLWLAAGGYTF; CDR3 DNA: TGTGCCAGCAGCGAGGACAAACAACTATGGCTAGCCGCGGGAGGCTACACCTTC
clone size: .; J gene: TRBJ2-1; D gene: .; V gene: TRBV7-3; CDR3 protein: CAIRGVGGYNEQFF; CDR3 DNA: TGTGCCATTAGAGGTGTTGGAGGATACAATGAGCAGTTCTTC
clone size: .; J gene: TRBJ2-3; D gene: TRBD2; V gene: TRBV7-2; CDR3 protein: CASSRTSGILNTQYF; CDR3 DNA: TGTGCCAGCAGCCGAACTAGCGGGATTTTAAATACGCAGTATTTT
clone size: .; J gene: TRBJ2-5; D gene: TRBD2; V gene: TRBV4-2; CDR3 protein: CASSHLRAGGGADETQYF; CDR3 DNA: TGTGCCAGCAGCCACCTAAGGGCCGGCGGGGGGGCAGATGAGACCCAGTACTTC
clone size: many; J gene: TRBJ1-2; D gene: .; V gene: TRBV3-1; CDR3 protein: CASSQEVQAVYGYTF; CDR3 DNA: TGTGCCAGCAGCCAAGAGGTACAGGCAGTCTATGGCTACACCTTC
clone size: many; J gene: TRBJ2-3; D gene: .; V gene: TRBV6-6; CDR3 protein: CASSRLLAESTDTQYF; CDR3 DNA: TGTGCCAGCAGCCGACTGTTAGCGGAGAGCACAGATACGCAGTATTTT
clone size: once; J gene: TRBJ2-1; D gene: TRBD2; V gene: TRBV12-3/TRBV12-4; CDR3 protein: CASSTLRLAGGASSYNEQFF; CDR3 DNA: TGTGCCAGCAGCACCCTTAGACTAGCGGGAGGGGCCAGCTCCTACAATGAGCAGTTCTTC
clone size: .; J gene: TRBJ1-2; D gene: .; V gene: TRBV20-1; CDR3 protein: CSARTGVDLGGYTF; CDR3 DNA: TGCAGTGCTCGAACTGGGGTGGATTTAGGTGGCTACACCTTC
clone size: few; J gene: TRBJ2-1; D gene: .; V gene: TRBV4-2; CDR3 protein: CASSQEPYNEQFF; CDR3 DNA: TGTGCCAGCAGCCAAGAGCCCTACAATGAGCAGTTCTTC
clone size: .; J gene: TRBJ1-2; D gene: TRBD1; V gene: TRBV28; CDR3 protein: CASNRQGVRGYGYTF; CDR3 DNA: TGTGCCAGCAATCGACAGGGGGTACGTGGCTATGGCTACACCTTC
clone size: few; J gene: TRBJ2-7; D gene: .; V gene: TRBV28; CDR3 protein: CASSLTSSSSYEQYF; CDR3 DNA: TGTGCCAGCAGCCTTACCTCCAGCAGCTCCTACGAGCAGTACTTC
clone size: .; J gene: TRBJ2-1; D gene: .; V gene: TRBV7-2; CDR3 protein: CASSIRDNEQFF; CDR3 DNA: TGTGCCAGCAGCATTCGGGACAATGAGCAGTTCTTC
clone size: .; J gene: TRBJ2-3; D gene: .; V gene: TRBV4-2; CDR3 protein: CASSQPPGGASTDTQYF; CDR3 DNA: TGTGCCAGCAGCCAACCCCCTGGCGGTGCTAGCACAGATACGCAGTATTTT
clone size: many; J gene: TRBJ2-7; D gene: TRBD2; V gene: TRBV6-6; CDR3 protein: CASSLLANYEQYF; CDR3 DNA: TGTGCCAGCAGTCTACTAGCGAACTACGAGCAGTACTTC
clone size: .; J gene: TRBJ2-7; D gene: TRBD1; V gene: TRBV7-8; CDR3 protein: CASSLVGQGDSYEQYF; CDR3 DNA: TGTGCCAGCAGCTTAGTCGGGCAGGGGGACTCCTACGAGCAGTACTTC
clone size: .; J gene: TRBJ1-1; D gene: TRBD1; V gene: TRBV4-3; CDR3 protein: CASSQQQGFGTEAFF; CDR3 DNA: TGCGCCAGCAGCCAACAACAGGGGTTCGGCACTGAAGCTTTCTTT
clone size: many; J gene: TRBJ2-5; D gene: TRBD2; V gene: TRBV6-5; CDR3 protein: CASSRIAGFRQETQYF; CDR3 DNA: TGTGCCAGCAGTCGAATAGCGGGATTTCGCCAAGAGACCCAGTACTTC
clone size: .; J gene: TRBJ2-5; D gene: TRBD2; V gene: TRBV5-1; CDR3 protein: CASSLGLAGVNEQYF; CDR3 DNA: TGTGCCAGCAGCTTAGGACTAGCGGGAGTCAATGAGCAGTACTTC
clone size: few; J gene: TRBJ2-1; D gene: .; V gene: TRBV27; CDR3 protein: CASNKGRTYNEQFF; CDR3 DNA: TGTGCCAGTAATAAGGGACGGACGTACAATGAGCAGTTCTTC
clone size: .; J gene: TRBJ2-7; D gene: .; V gene: TRBV20-1; CDR3 protein: CSAILEAEQYF; CDR3 DNA: TGCAGTGCTATTCTAGAGGCCGAGCAGTACTTC
clone size: .; J gene: TRBJ2-1; D gene: TRBD2; V gene: TRBV7-2; CDR3 protein: CASSSPTSVSYNEQFF; CDR3 DNA: TGTGCCAGCAGCTCACCGACTAGCGTCTCCTACAATGAGCAGTTCTTC
clone size: .; J gene: TRBJ2-1; D gene: TRBD2; V gene: TRBV19; CDR3 protein: CASNPRTSVYNEQFF; CDR3 DNA: TGTGCCAGTAACCCCCGGACTAGCGTATACAATGAGCAGTTCTTC
clone size: .; J gene: TRBJ2-5; D gene: .; V gene: TRBV18; CDR3 protein: CASSPDPRTQYF; CDR3 DNA: TGTGCCAGCTCACCAGACCCTCGGACCCAGTACTTC
clone size: few; J gene: TRBJ2-7; D gene: TRBD1; V gene: TRBV20-1; CDR3 protein: CSARTGIREQYF; CDR3 DNA: TGCAGTGCTAGGACAGGGATCCGCGAGCAGTACTTC
clone size: few; J gene: TRBJ2-7; D gene: .; V gene: TRBV7-3; CDR3 protein: CASSLTRDTYEQYF; CDR3 DNA: TGTGCCAGCAGCTTAACGAGGGACACCTACGAGCAGTACTTC